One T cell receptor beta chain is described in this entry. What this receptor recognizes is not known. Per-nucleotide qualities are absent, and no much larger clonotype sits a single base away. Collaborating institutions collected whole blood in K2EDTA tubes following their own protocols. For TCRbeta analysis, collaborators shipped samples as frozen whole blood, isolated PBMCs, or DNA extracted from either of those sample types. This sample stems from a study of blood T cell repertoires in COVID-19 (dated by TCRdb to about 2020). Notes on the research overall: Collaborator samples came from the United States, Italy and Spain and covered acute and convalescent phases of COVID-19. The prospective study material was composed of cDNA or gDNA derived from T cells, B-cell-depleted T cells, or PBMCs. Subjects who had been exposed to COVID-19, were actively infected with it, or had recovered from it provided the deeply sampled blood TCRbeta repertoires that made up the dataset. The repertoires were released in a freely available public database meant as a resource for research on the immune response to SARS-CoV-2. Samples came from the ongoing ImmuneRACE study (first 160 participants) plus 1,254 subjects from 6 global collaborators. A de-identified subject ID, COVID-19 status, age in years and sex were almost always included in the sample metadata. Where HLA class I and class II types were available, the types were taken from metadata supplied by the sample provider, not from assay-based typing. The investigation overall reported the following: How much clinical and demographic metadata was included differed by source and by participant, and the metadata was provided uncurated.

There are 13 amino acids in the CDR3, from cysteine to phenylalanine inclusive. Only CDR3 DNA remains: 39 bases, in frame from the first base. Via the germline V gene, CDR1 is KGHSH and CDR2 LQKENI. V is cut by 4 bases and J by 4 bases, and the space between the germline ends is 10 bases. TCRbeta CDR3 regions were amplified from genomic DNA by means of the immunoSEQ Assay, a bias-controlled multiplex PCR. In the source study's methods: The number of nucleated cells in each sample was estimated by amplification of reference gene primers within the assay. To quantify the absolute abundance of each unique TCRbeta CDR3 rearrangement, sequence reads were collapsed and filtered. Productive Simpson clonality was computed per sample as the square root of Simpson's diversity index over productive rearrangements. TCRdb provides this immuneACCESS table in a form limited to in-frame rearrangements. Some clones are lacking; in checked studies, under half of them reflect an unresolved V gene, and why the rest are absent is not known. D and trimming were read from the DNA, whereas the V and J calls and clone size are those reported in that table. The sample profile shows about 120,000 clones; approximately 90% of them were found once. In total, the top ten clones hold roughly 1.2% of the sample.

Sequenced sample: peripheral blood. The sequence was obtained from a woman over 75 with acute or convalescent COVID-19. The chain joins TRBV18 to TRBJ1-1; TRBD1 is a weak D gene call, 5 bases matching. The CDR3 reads CASSQGMSTEAFF. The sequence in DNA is TGTGCCAGCTCACAGGGGATGAGCACTGAAGCTTTCTTT.